This TCR beta chain was observed in a study of blood T cell repertoires in COVID-19. The assay was immunoSEQ multiplex PCR, and TCRdb's table has in-frame clones only and misses some. The table includes around 300,000 clones, approximately 83% detected once. Germline assignment: CDR1 KGHSH and CDR2 LQKENI. The CDR3 has 15 residues. V shed 1 base and J shed 6 bases, with 10 bases lying between them. The sequenced material came from peripheral blood. V is TRBV18 and J is TRBJ1-6, with a possible D match to TRBD1 (6 bases). This receptor was obtained from a woman in her 70s with acute or convalescent COVID-19. The CDR3 here is CASSPLLGGNSPLHF. The CDR3 nucleotides read TGTGCCAGCTCACCACTTTTAGGGGGTAATTCACCCCTCCACTTT. The full variable domain, completed using reference TRBV18 and TRBJ1-6, is NAGVMQNPRHLVRRRGQEARLRCSPMKGHSHVYWYRQLPEEGLKFMVYLQKENIIDESGMPKERFSAEFPKEGPSILRIQQVVRGDSAAYFCASSPLLGGNSPLHFGNGTRLTVT.